What follows describes a single T cell receptor beta chain. What it binds is unknown. At one end, the junction sequence differs from germline, possibly due to a read error. Produced via immunoSEQ multiplex PCR; TCRdb's table is partial and in-frame only. The sample contains about 90,000 clones, 90% of which appear only once. This sample was included in a study of PD-1 blockade in classical Hodgkin lymphoma. The time point is: cycle 4 day 1 (C4D1), after six to seven weeks of nivolumab. After autologous stem cell transplantation all patients relapsed, and prior brentuximab vedotin exposure differed between cohorts. The study, taken as a whole, reports: By C4D1, diversity of CD4+ TCRs had risen significantly, whereas that of CD8+ TCRs had not. For complete responders, baseline diversity was comparable to that of newly diagnosed patients. Patients who began taking nivolumab under 1 year after ASCT were left out.

Source: peripheral blood mononuclear cells (PBMCs), taken before the fourth cycle of nivolumab. The TCR comes from a human donor with classical Hodgkin lymphoma.

The CDR3 loop is CASSLATAEEF. The CDR3 nucleotides are TGTGCCAGCAGCTTAGCGACAGCCGAGGAGTTC. The chain uses TRBV7-2 and TRBJ1-2; tentatively, D is TRBD1 (5 bases). The germline gives CDR1 SGHTA, CDR2 FQGNSA. The CDR3 has 11 residues.